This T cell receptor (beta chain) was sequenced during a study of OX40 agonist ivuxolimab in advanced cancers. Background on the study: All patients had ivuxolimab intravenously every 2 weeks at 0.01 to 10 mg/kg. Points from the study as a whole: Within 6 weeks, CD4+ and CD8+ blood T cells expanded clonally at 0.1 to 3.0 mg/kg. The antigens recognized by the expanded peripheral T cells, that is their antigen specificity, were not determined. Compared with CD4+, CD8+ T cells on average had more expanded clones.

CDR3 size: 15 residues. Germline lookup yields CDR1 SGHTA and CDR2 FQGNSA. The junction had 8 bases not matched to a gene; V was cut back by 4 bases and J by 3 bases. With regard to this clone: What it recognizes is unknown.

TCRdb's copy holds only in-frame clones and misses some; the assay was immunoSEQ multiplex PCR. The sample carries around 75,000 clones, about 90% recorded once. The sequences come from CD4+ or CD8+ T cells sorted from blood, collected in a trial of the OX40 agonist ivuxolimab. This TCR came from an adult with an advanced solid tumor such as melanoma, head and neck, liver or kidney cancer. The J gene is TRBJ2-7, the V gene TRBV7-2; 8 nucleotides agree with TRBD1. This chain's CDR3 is CASSYTGTGDYEQYF. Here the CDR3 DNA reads TGTGCCAGCAGCTATACCGGGACAGGTGACTACGAGCAGTACTTC.